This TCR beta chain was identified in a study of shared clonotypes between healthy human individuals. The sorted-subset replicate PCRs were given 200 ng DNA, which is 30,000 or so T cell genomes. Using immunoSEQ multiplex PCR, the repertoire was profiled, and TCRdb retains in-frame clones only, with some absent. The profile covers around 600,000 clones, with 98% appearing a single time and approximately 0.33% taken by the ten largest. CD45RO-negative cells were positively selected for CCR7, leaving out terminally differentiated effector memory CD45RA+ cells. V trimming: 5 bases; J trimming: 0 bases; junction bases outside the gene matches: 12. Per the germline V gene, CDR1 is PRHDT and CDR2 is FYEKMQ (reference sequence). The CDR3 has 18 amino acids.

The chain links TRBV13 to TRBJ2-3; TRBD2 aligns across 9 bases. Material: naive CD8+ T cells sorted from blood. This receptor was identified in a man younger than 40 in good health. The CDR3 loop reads CASSPTSGDYSSTDTQYF. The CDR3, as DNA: TGTGCCAGCAGCCCGACTAGCGGAGACTACTCTAGCACAGATACGCAGTATTTT. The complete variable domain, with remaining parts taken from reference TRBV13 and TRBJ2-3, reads AAGVIQSPRHLIKEKRETATLKCYPIPRHDTVYWYQQGPGQDPQFLISFYEKMQSDKGSIPDRFSAQQFSDYHSELNMSSLELGDSALYFCASSPTSGDYSSTDTQYFGPGTRLTVL.